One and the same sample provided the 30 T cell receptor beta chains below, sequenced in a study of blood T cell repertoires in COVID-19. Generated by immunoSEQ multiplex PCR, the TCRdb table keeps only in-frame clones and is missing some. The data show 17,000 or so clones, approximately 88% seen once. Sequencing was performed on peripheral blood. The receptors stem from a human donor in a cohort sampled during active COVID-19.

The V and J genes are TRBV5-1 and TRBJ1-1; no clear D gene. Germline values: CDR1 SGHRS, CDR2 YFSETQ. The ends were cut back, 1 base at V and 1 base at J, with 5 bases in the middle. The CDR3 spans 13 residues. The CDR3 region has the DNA TGCGCCAGCAGCTTGCGACAGAACACTGAAGCTTTCTTT. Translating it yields CASSLRQNTEAFF.

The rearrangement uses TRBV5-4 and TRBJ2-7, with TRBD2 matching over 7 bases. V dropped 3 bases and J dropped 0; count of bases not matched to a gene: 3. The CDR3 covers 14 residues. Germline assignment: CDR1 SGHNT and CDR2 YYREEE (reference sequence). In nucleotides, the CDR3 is TGTGCCAGCAGCTCCAGACTAGCCTCCTACGAGCAGTACTTC. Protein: CASSSRLASYEQYF.

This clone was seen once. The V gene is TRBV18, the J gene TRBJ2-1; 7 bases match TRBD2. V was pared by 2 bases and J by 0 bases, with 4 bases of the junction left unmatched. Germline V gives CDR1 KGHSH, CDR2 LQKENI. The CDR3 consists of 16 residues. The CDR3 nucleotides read TGTGCCAGCTCACCATCAGGCGGGAGCTCCTACAATGAGCAGTTCTTC. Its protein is CASSPSGGSSYNEQFF.

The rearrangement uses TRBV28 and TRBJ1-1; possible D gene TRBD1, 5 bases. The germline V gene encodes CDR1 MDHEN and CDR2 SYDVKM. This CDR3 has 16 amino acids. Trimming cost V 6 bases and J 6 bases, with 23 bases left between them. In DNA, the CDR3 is TGTGCCAGCAGCCGCATAACCGGACCGAGGGACTCTGAAGCTTTCTTT. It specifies CASSRITGPRDSEAFF.

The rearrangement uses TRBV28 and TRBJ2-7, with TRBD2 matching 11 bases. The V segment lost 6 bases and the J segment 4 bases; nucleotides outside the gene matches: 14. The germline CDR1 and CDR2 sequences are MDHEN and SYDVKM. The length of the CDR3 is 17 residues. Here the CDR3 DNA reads TGTGCCAGCAGCTCGCGACAGAGGGCTAGCGGGAGGTACGAGCAGTACTTC. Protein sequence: CASSSRQRASGRYEQYF.

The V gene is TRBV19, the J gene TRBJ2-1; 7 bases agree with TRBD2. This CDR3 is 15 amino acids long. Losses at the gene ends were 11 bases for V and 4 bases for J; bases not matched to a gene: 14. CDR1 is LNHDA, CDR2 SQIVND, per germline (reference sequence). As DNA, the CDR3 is TGTGCCTCCCGGGCGGGGGTCTCTCTTTACAATGAGCAGTTCTTC. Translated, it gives CASRAGVSLYNEQFF.

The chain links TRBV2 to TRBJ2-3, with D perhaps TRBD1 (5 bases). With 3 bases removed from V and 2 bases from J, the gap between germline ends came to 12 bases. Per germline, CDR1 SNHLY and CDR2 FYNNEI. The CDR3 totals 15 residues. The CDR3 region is CASSEGRPSTDTQYF. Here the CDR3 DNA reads TGTGCCAGCAGTGAGGGGCGACCTTCCACAGATACGCAGTATTTT.

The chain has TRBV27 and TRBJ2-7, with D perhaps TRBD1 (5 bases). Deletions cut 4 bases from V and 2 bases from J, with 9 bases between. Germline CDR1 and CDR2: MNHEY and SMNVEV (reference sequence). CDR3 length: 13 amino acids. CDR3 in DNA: TGTGCCAGCAGTTCGCCGACAGCCTACGAGCAGTACTTC. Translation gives CASSSPTAYEQYF.

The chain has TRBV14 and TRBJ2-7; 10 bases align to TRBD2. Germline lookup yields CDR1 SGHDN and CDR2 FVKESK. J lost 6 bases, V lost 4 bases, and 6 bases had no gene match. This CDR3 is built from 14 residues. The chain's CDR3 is CASSLAGGFREQYF. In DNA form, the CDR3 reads TGTGCCAGCAGCCTAGCGGGAGGTTTCCGCGAGCAGTACTTC.

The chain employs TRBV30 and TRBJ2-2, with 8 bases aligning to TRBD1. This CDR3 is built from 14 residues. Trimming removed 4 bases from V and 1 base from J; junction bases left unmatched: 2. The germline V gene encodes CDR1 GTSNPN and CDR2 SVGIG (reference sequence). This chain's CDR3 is CAWTGTGNTGELFF. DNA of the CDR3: TGTGCCTGGACCGGGACAGGGAACACCGGGGAGCTGTTTTTT.

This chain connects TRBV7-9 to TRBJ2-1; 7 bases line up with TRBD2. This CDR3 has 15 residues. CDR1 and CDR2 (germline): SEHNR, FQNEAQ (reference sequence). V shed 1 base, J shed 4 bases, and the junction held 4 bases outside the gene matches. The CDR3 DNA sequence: TGTGCCAGCAGCTTAGTGGGAGGGATATACAATGAGCAGTTCTTC. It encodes CASSLVGGIYNEQFF.

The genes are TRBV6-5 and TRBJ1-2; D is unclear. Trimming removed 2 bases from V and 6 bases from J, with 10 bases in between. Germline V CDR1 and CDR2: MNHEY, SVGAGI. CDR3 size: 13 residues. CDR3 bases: TGTGCCAGCAGTTACGGGTCAGGAAATGGCTACACCTTC. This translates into CASSYGSGNGYTF.

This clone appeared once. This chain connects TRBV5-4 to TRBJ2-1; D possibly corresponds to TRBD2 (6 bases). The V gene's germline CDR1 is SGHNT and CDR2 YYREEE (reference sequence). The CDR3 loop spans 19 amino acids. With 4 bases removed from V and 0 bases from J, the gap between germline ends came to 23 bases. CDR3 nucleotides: TGTGCCAGCAGCCCCTCGGAAGGCGGGTACGGGAGCTCCTACAATGAGCAGTTCTTC. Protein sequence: CASSPSEGGYGSSYNEQFF.

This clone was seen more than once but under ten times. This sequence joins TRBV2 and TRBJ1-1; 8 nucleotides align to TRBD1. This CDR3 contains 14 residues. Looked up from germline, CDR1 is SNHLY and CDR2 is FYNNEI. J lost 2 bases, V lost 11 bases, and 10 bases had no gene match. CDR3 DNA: TGTGCCTCCGGGACAGGCCGCTCAAACACTGAAGCTTTCTTT. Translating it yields CASGTGRSNTEAFF.

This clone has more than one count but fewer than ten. In nucleotides, the CDR3 is TGTGCCACCACTCCGGGGGGTTCTACCTACAATGAGCAGTTCTTC. Its translation is CATTPGGSTYNEQFF. The chain carries TRBV19 and TRBJ2-1; TRBD2 agrees at 7 bases. V lost 10 bases, J lost 2 bases, and 11 bases stayed unmatched. This CDR3 spans 15 amino acids. Germline lookup yields CDR1 LNHDA and CDR2 SQIVND (reference sequence).

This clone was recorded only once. The CDR3 loop reads CASSLLDRVGQPQHF. The CDR3 coding sequence is TGTGCCAGCAGTCTCCTGGACAGGGTCGGACAGCCCCAGCATTTT. The rearrangement uses TRBV28 and TRBJ1-5; 8 bases agree with TRBD1. The germline gives CDR1 MDHEN, CDR2 SYDVKM. CDR3 length: 15 residues. V gave up 5 bases and J gave up 7 bases; unmatched junction bases: 10.

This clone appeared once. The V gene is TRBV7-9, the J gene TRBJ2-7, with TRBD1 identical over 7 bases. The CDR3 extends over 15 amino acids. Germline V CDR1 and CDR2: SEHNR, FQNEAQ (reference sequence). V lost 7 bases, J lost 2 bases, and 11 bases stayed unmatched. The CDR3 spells CASTPDMTGPYEQYF. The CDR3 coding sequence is TGTGCCAGCACCCCAGATATGACAGGGCCCTACGAGCAGTACTTC.

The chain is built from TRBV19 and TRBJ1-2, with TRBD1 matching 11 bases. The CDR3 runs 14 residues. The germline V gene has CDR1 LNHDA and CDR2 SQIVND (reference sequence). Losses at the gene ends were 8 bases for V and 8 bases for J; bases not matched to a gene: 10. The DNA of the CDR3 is TGTGCCAGTCGCCCCCCGGACAGGGGGCACGGCTACACCTTC. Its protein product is CASRPPDRGHGYTF.

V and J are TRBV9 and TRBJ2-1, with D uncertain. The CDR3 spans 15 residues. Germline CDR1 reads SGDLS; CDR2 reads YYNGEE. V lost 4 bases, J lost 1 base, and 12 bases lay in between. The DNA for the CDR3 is TGTGCCAGCAGCTCCCGCCCCGAGTCCTACAATGAGCAGTTCTTC. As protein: CASSSRPESYNEQFF. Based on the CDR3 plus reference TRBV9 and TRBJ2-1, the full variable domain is DSGVTQTPKHLITATGQRVTLRCSPRSGDLSVYWYQQSLDQGLQFLIQYYNGEERAKGNILERFSAQQFPDLHSELNLSSLELGDSALYFCASSSRPESYNEQFFGPGTRLTVL.

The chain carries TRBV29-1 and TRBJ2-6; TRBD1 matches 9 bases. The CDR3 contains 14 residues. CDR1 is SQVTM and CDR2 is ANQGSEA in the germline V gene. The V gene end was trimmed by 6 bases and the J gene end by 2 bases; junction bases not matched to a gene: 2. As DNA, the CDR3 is TGCAGCGTAGGGACAGGGACTGGGGCCAACGTCCTGACTTTC. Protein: CSVGTGTGANVLTF.

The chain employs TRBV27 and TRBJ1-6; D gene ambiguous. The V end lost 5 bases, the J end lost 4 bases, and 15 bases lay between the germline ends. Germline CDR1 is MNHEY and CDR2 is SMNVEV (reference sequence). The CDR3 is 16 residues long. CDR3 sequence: CASSPLGQDYNSPLHF. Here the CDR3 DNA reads TGTGCCAGCAGTCCTCTGGGCCAGGATTATAATTCACCCCTCCACTTT.

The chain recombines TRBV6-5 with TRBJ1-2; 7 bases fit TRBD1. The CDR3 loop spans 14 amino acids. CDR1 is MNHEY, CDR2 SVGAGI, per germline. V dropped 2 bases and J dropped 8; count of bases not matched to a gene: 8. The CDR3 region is CASSYGGQVWGYTF. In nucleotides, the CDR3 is TGTGCCAGCAGTTACGGTGGACAGGTCTGGGGCTACACCTTC.

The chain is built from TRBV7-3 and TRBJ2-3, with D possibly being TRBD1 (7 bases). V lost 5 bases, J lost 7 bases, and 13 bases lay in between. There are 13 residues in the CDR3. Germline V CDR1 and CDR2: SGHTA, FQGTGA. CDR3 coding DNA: TGTGCCAGCAGCCTAGGGGGCGGGAATACGCAGTATTTT. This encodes CASSLGGGNTQYF.

The CDR3 DNA reads as TGTGCCAGCAGCCCTTACCGGGCCACGATAGGGGACTCTGGGGCCAACGTCCTGACTTTC. This translates into CASSPYRATIGDSGANVLTF. The chain combines TRBV14 with TRBJ2-6, with TRBD1 as a possible D gene (5 bases). V gave up 4 bases and J gave up 0 bases, with 22 bases separating them. This CDR3 has 20 residues. Germline CDR1 and CDR2: SGHDN and FVKESK.

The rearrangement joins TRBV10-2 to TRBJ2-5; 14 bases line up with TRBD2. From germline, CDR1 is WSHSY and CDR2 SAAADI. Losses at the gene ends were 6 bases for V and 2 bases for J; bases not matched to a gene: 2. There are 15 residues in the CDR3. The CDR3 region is CASRRTSGRQETQYF. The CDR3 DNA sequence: TGCGCCAGCAGGAGGACTAGCGGGAGGCAAGAGACCCAGTACTTC.

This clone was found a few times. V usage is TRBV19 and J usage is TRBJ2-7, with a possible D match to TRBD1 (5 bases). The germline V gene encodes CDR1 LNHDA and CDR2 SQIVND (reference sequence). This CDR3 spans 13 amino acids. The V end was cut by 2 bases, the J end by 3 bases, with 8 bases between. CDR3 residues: CASSISRDYEQYF. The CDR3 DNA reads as TGTGCCAGTAGTATATCCAGGGACTACGAGCAGTACTTC.

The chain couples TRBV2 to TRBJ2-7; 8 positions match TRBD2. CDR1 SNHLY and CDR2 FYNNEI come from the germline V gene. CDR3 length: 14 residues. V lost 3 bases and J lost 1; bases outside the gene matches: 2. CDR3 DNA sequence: TGTGCCAGCAGTGAGGGCGGGAGGTCCTACGAGCAGTACTTC. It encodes CASSEGGRSYEQYF.

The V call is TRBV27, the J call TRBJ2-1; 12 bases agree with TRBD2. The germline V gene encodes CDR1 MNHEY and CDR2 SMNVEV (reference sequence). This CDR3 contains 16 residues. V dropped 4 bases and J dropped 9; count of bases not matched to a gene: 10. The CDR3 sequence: CASSSPTSGRNSEQFF. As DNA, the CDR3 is TGTGCCAGCAGTTCGCCGACTAGCGGGAGAAACAGTGAGCAGTTCTTC.

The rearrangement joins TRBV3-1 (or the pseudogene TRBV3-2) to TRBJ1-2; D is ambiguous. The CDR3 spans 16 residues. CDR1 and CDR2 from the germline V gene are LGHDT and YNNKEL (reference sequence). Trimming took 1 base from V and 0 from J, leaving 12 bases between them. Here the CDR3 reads CASSQVTAGANYGYTF. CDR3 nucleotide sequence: TGTGCCAGCAGCCAAGTCACCGCCGGAGCTAACTATGGCTACACCTTC.

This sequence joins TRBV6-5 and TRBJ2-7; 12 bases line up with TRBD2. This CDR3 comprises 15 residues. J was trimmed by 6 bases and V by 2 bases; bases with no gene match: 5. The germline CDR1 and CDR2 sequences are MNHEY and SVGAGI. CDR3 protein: CASSYVTSGRREQYF. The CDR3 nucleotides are TGTGCCAGCAGTTACGTGACTAGCGGGAGACGCGAGCAGTACTTC.